The subject of this entry is one TCR beta chain. The target antigen is unknown. The source of the sample is a study of OX40 agonist ivuxolimab in advanced cancers. Study results and caveats: Those patients achieving a partial response at 0.1-3.0 mg/kg showed among the lowest clonal expansion.

The CDR3 loop spans 13 amino acids. Data came from immunoSEQ multiplex PCR; TCRdb stores just in-frame clones and leaves some out. The sample records about 45,000 clones, less than 90% being singletons. The specimen comprised CD4+ or CD8+ T cells sorted from blood, sampled in a trial of the OX40 agonist ivuxolimab. The chain combines TRBV7-5 with TRBJ2-4; the table's D call of TRBD2 was not tested on the DNA. TRBV7-5 is a documented pseudogene. This TCR was recovered from an adult with an advanced solid tumor such as melanoma, head and neck, liver or kidney cancer. The CDR3 bases are TGTGTCAGAAGCTCGAGCTCCAAAAACATTCAGTACTTC. Translation gives CVRSSSSKNIQYF.